This entry features one T cell receptor (beta chain) sequence. Its target antigen remains unknown. The record originates from a study of CXCR3-negative and CXCR3-positive naive CD8 T cells (dated by TCRdb to about 2019). Regarding the study in general: In total, 130 million to 150 million TRB reads were obtained, which works out to roughly 1.5 +/- 0.3 million reads per library. Diversity and physicochemical repertoire analyses covered roughly eleven donors pooled from two independent experiments. TRBV-TRBJ cluster analysis included naive subsets from several donors and memory cells from 3 donors. The full study reports these points: TRB CDR3s from CXCR3-positive naive cells showed higher hydrophobicity (lower Kidera factor 4), lower energy, and higher strength and volume indices than CXCR3-negative naive cells. Freshly isolated PBMCs were used for most assays because CXCR3 expression partially decreased after cryopreservation. Surface CD5, linked to self-reactivity in mice, was comparable between naive subsets; TCR interaction strength was therefore also inferred from TRB CDR3 physicochemical properties. Repertoire diversity was comparably high in both naive subsets but much lower in memory CD8+ T cells. Within the same donor, TRBV-TRBJ usage looked similar between naive CXCR3-negative and CXCR3-positive cells, but memory cells had distinct patterns.

CDR1 and CDR2 are drawn from the germline V gene: MDHEN, SYDVKM. The CDR3 covers 13 residues, taking in both the cysteine and the phenylalanine. DNA for this receptor is not on file. For each CD8+ T cell subset, flow sorting was done in triplicate, and about 300,000 cells per subset went directly into RLT lysis buffer. To exclude memory contaminants, naive CD8+ T cells were stringently defined as CD45RO-CCR7+CD27+CD95-. Peripheral blood mononuclear cells were isolated from buffy coats by standard density gradient centrifugation. A FACSAria III was used to flow-sort naive CXCR3-negative and CXCR3-positive CD8+ T cells. An RNeasy Mini Kit was used to extract total RNA from the sorted cells. TCRdb shows the sequencer as NextSeq 550. The Human TCR Profiling Kit (MiLaboratory) was used to make UMI-labeled 5' RACE TRB cDNA libraries. The full amount of extracted RNA was used for cDNA synthesis, and the full amount of resulting cDNA was used for PCR amplification. Libraries were prepared in parallel with an identical number of PCR cycles. On the study's bioinformatics: About 50,000 +/- 10,000 unique UMI-labeled TRB cDNA molecules per library were extracted with MIGEC and MiXCR, with at least two reads per UMI required. On average, each library contained approximately 40,000 +/- 10,000 functional in-frame TRB CDR3 nucleotide clonotypes without stop codons. After each sample was downsampled to 5000 UMI-labeled TRB molecules, VDJtools was used to calculate diversity metrics such as normalized Shannon-Wiener and Chao1. VDJtools was used to calculate clonotype-size-weighted physicochemical properties of the central five CDR3 residues, namely interaction energy, strength, volume and Kidera factor 4. TCRdb reprocessed the reads, so every CDR3 protein sequence counts as one entry and DNA is not shown. None of the V and J calls come from the authors' own analysis; TCRdb made them. Per the sample table, the count is 60,000 to 65,000 distinct CDR3 sequences. The ten largest clonotypes hold around 5% of the sample.

This sequence originates from a human donor in good health. Some clones in this sample may be carry-over from other donors' samples. The chain couples TRBV28 to TRBJ2-7; as DNA is missing, the TRBD1 call by TCRdb cannot be tested. Sequenced: naive CXCR3+ CD8+ T cells from blood. This sample's cell subset or site label indicates: CD45RO-CCR7+CD27+CD95- naive CD8+ T cells expressing CXCR3 (TNR3+). The CDR3 region has the sequence CASSPGITYEQYF.